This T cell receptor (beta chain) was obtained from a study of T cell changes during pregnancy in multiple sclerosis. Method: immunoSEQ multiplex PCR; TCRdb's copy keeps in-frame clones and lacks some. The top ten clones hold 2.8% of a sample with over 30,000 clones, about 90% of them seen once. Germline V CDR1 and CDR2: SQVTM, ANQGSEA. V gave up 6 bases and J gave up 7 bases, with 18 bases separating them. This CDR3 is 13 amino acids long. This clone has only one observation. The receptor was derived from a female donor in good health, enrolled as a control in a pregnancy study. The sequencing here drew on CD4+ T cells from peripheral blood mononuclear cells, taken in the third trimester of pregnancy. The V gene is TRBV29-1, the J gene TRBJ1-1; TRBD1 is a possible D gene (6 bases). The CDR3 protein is CSVAWRGAYEAFF. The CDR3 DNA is TGCAGCGTCGCATGGCGGGGGGCTTATGAAGCTTTCTTT.